These 9 T cell receptor beta chains share one sample of origin, sequenced in a study of T-cell reconstitution after alpha-beta-depleted transplantation in children. Construction of the TCRbeta library involved unique molecular identifiers. MiXCR, applied by TCRdb to the PCR reads, yields one record per CDR3 protein. Of over 80,000 distinct CDR3 sequences listed, about a quarter are singletons. The source material was PBMCs, sampled before TCRalphabeta/CD19-depleted stem cell transplant. The origin of the receptors is a boy aged 2-15 years with acute lymphoblastic leukemia, due to receive a stem cell transplant.

This clonotype was seen a handful of times. The V gene is TRBV7-9, the J gene TRBJ2-7; possibly TRBD1 for D (6 bases). V lost 4 bases, J lost 5 bases, and 18 bases lay in between. The CDR3 has 15 residues. Germline CDR1 is SEHNR and CDR2 is FQNEAQ (reference sequence). For the CDR3, the DNA is TGTGCCAGCAGCTCAAGCCGTCGGACAGACCACGAGCAGTACTTC. Translated: CASSSSRRTDHEQYF. The variable domain in full, completed from reference TRBV7-9 and TRBJ2-7, reads DTGVSQNPRHKITKRGQNVTFRCDPISEHNRLYWYRQTLGQGPEFLTYFQNEAQLEKSRLLSDRFSAERPKGSFSTLEIQRTEQGDSAMYLCASSSSRRTDHEQYFGPGTRLTVT.

This clonotype was counted a few times. The chain combines TRBV20-1 with TRBJ1-2, with D possibly TRBD1 on 6 matching bases. The CDR3 is made up of 13 amino acids. Trimming took 6 bases from V and 3 from J, leaving 14 bases between them. CDR1 and CDR2 from the germline V gene are DFQATT and SNEGSKA (reference sequence). CDR3: CSAVIRGDYGYTF. The CDR3 DNA reads TGCAGTGCCGTCATAAGGGGGGACTATGGCTACACCTTC.

The chain uses TRBV7-3 and TRBJ2-1; D might be TRBD1 (5 bases). Trimming cost V 5 bases and J 0 bases, with 23 bases left between them. This CDR3 region has 19 residues. CDR1 SGHTA and CDR2 FQGTGA come from the germline V gene. The CDR3 region has the DNA TGTGCCAGCAGCCAGGGCCCCGGAGCCATGGGAAGCTCCTACAATGAGCAGTTCTTC. Its translation: CASSQGPGAMGSSYNEQFF.

This clonotype was seen ten or more times. The chain carries TRBV15 and TRBJ1-5; no reliable D call. V lost 0 bases and J lost 9, with 9 bases in between. Germline CDR1 and CDR2: LNHNV and YYDKDF (reference sequence). This CDR3 contains 13 residues. CDR3 in DNA: TGTGCCACCAGCAGAGATCCTGACCGGCCCCAGCATTTT. Protein product: CATSRDPDRPQHF.

This clonotype was counted many times. This chain joins TRBV10-2 and TRBJ2-5, with a possible D match to TRBD2 (5 bases). The CDR3 runs to 12 residues. The V end was cut by 4 bases, the J end by 5 bases, with 8 bases between. CDR1 and CDR2 (germline): WSHSY, SAAADI. The CDR3 protein is CASSGERETQYF. For the CDR3, the DNA is TGCGCCAGCAGTGGGGAGAGGGAGACCCAGTACTTC.

The chain couples TRBV12-3 or TRBV12-4 to TRBJ1-1, with unresolved D. The V end lost 3 bases, the J end lost 6 bases, and 14 bases lay between the germline ends. The CDR3 sequence is 14 residues long. The CDR3 here is CASSFFAGNSEAFF. CDR3 nucleotide sequence: TGTGCCAGCAGTTTTTTTGCCGGGAATTCTGAAGCTTTCTTT.

There are a few counts of this clonotype. The chain has TRBV24-1 and TRBJ2-1; maybe TRBD2 (5 bases). The CDR3 has 14 amino acids. Germline V gene lookup returns CDR1 KGHDR and CDR2 SFDVKD. V lost 9 bases and J lost 0, with 11 bases in between. The CDR3 spells CATAGGSSYNEQFF. The DNA of the CDR3 is TGTGCCACCGCTGGAGGTAGCTCCTACAATGAGCAGTTCTTC.

The V call is TRBV28, the J call TRBJ2-1, with TRBD2 matching over 14 bases. The CDR3 runs 20 residues. CDR1 is MDHEN and CDR2 is SYDVKM in the germline V gene. Unmatched junction bases numbered 12, after V lost 5 bases and J lost 0 bases. This CDR3 is CASSTDWGLAGASSYNEQFF. The CDR3 nucleotides are TGTGCCAGCAGTACCGACTGGGGACTAGCGGGAGCGAGCTCCTACAATGAGCAGTTCTTC.

The chain links TRBV6-1 to TRBJ2-7, with 9 bases fitting TRBD1. V shed 4 bases and J 2 bases; nucleotides not matched to a gene: 3. Per germline, CDR1 MNHNS and CDR2 SASEGT. The CDR3 loop spans 14 amino acids. DNA of the CDR3: TGTGCCAGCAGTGGAGGGACAGGGACCTACGAGCAGTACTTC. Its translation: CASSGGTGTYEQYF.